This T cell receptor beta chain stems from a study of CD8 T cells in Susac syndrome (dated by TCRdb to the late 2010s). Background on the whole study: Repertoire sequencing was used to test whether CD8+ T cell activation and differentiation in Susac syndrome was antigen driven.

High-throughput TCR beta sequencing profiled peripheral blood CD8+ and CD4+ T cells from healthy donors, Susac syndrome patients and multiple sclerosis patients. Multiple sclerosis controls were treatment-naive patients with stable or active relapsing-remitting disease fulfilling revised McDonald criteria. CD8+ TEMRA cells were enriched by FACS, while bulk CD8+ and CD4+ T cells were purified by magnetic negative isolation. Blood was drawn into EDTA tubes, processed within 24 hours, and PBMCs were isolated by density gradient centrifugation. PBMCs intended for TCR sequencing were cryopreserved in liquid nitrogen and were subsequently thawed in a 37 degrees C water bath. The sorted or isolated CD4+, CD8+ and CD8+ TEMRA cells reached a purity of at least 90%. Findings and caveats that apply to the study as a whole: The TCR sequencing and HLA analysis was acknowledged to have included a relatively small number of individuals.

The V end gives up 0 bases and the J end 2 bases, leaving 2 bases in the junction not matched to a gene. The CDR3 has 16 amino acids, counting the end cysteine and phenylalanine. Just CDR3 DNA is preserved here, 48 bases in frame from base 1. CDR1 and CDR2 are read off the germline V gene (reference sequence) as SGHNT and YYREEE. Of note for this clonotype: The clone's antigen remains unknown. No base quality values were provided; no much bigger clone lies one nucleotide off.

RNA was extracted using the RNeasy kit, and about 0.45 to 1 microgram was reverse transcribed with random hexamers. TCR beta CDR3 regions were amplified with the immunoSEQ multiplex PCR assay covering 54 Vbeta and 13 Jbeta segments. Bias from PCR amplification was corrected by using a synthetic template baseline for primer optimization and for computational correction. In the original analysis: Reads were assigned to V, D and J genes according to IMGT and analyzed in immunoSEQ Analyzer, with only productive sequences retained. Clonality was computed as one minus Shannon entropy normalized by log2 of the number of productive unique sequences. For each patient and control, public and private clones were evaluated among the 100 most prevalent clones. Clones were defined as Susac-specific if absent from the healthy and MS cohorts, from more than 900 published viral clones and from other ImmuneACCESS disease sequences. The raw public data were reprocessed by TCRdb itself: fastp quality trimming at Q25, MiXCR clonotype calling, in-frame beta chains only. Entries are consolidated by CDR3 protein sequence, retaining the most common genes and DNA. The V and J calls here are based on TCRdb, not the publication. The sample records approximately 180,000 distinct CDR3 sequences, more than 90% of which are singletons. About 0.093% of the sample lies in the top ten.

The TCR was taken from a human donor with multiple sclerosis. This chain is built from TRBV5-4 and TRBJ2-6, with 7 bases aligning to TRBD1. The sample comprised CD4+ T cells from PBMCs. The CDR3 reads as follows: CASSLDDRAGANVLTF. In nucleotides, the sequence is TGTGCCAGCAGCTTGGACGACAGGGCTGGGGCCAACGTCCTGACTTTC.